These 28 T cell receptor beta chains share one sample of origin, sequenced in a study of T cell changes during pregnancy in multiple sclerosis. Clones were read by immunoSEQ multiplex PCR, and TCRdb kept only the in-frame ones, dropping some. Among around 60,000 clones listed, roughly 90% were seen once. The sample in question was peripheral blood, obtained in the third trimester of pregnancy. Source of these receptors: a female donor in good health, enrolled as a control in a pregnancy study.

This chain uses TRBV10-3 with TRBJ1-2; TRBD1 agrees at 11 bases. The CDR3 has 13 residues. V was clipped by 11 bases and J by 5 bases; unmatched bases: 7. The germline V gene encodes CDR1 ENHRY and CDR2 SYGVKD. CDR3 loop: CAATGQGAYGYTF. DNA of the CDR3: TGTGCCGCAACAGGACAGGGGGCGTATGGCTACACCTTC.

This chain uses TRBV14 with TRBJ1-2; D is unclear. CDR3 length equals 14 residues. Germline CDR1 reads SGHDN; CDR2 reads FVKESK. With 1 base removed from V and 6 bases from J, the gap between germline ends came to 12 bases. The CDR3 protein is CASSQVSGLHGYTF. The CDR3 DNA is TGTGCCAGCAGCCAAGTGTCCGGGTTGCATGGCTACACCTTC.

This chain links TRBV27 with TRBJ1-3; 7 bases line up with TRBD1. Per the germline V gene, CDR1 is MNHEY and CDR2 is SMNVEV (reference sequence). This CDR3 has 17 residues. V was pared by 5 bases and J by 2 bases, with 12 bases of the junction left unmatched. CDR3 loop: CASSATRQGPTGNTIYF. The CDR3 DNA reads as TGTGCCAGCAGTGCGACAAGACAGGGTCCGACTGGAAACACCATATATTTT.

V usage is TRBV4-3 and J usage is TRBJ2-2; no reliable D call. This CDR3 has 13 amino acids. Trimming shortened V by 3 bases and J by 6 bases, and 8 bases separated the two germline ends. From germline, CDR1 is LGHNA and CDR2 YSLEER. The CDR3 nucleotides are TGCGCCAGCAGCCACGGGTACCCCGGGGAGCTGTTTTTT. This translates into CASSHGYPGELFF.

The table lists this clone with a few counts. The chain couples TRBV9 to TRBJ1-1, with D unresolved. Germline CDR1 reads SGDLS; CDR2 reads YYNGEE. The CDR3 runs to 15 residues. The V and J ends lost 3 bases and 1 base respectively, with 13 bases between them. This CDR3 is CASSEDGGQNTEAFF. CDR3 DNA: TGTGCCAGCAGCGAGGACGGAGGGCAGAACACTGAAGCTTTCTTT.

This CDR3 reads CASSFECPDFKETQYF. The CDR3 coding sequence is TGTGCCAGCAGCTTCGAGTGTCCTGATTTTAAAGAGACCCAGTACTTC. The chain has TRBV7-3 and TRBJ2-5; D is unclear. Trimming stripped 3 bases from V and 3 bases from J, with 17 bases between. CDR1 is SGHTA and CDR2 is FQGTGA in the germline V gene. The CDR3 is 16 amino acids.

The chain carries TRBV6-5 and TRBJ2-5, with D tentatively TRBD1 (6 bases). Per germline, CDR1 MNHEY and CDR2 SVGAGI. This CDR3 spans 16 amino acids. Between the trimmed V and J ends, which lost 0 bases and 2 bases, there was a span of 13 bases. The CDR3 loop reads CASSYSKGQYQETQYF. The CDR3 DNA sequence: TGTGCCAGCAGTTACTCGAAAGGACAGTATCAAGAGACCCAGTACTTC.

This clone was seen only a few times. This chain links TRBV19 with TRBJ1-5; D unresolved. The CDR3 spans 16 residues. V lost 6 bases and J 3 bases, leaving 18 bases between the germline ends. Germline loops: CDR1 LNHDA, CDR2 SQIVND (reference sequence). The CDR3 DNA sequence: TGTGCCAGTAGCCCCATGTGGAACAGCAACAATCAGCCCCAGCATTTT. As protein: CASSPMWNSNNQPQHF.

The chain recombines TRBV19 with TRBJ2-7; 7 bases line up with TRBD1. Trimming took 3 bases from V and 4 from J; bases not matched to a gene: 6. CDR1 and CDR2 from the germline V gene are LNHDA and SQIVND (reference sequence). This CDR3 has 14 amino acids. CDR3 region: CASSITGEGYEQYF. CDR3 nucleotide sequence: TGTGCCAGTAGTATCACAGGGGAAGGATACGAGCAGTACTTC.

The J gene is TRBJ2-7, the V gene TRBV19, with TRBD1 matching over 9 bases. From germline, CDR1 is LNHDA and CDR2 SQIVND (reference sequence). Trimming took 6 bases from V and 3 from J; bases not matched to a gene: 6. The CDR3 contains 14 residues. The CDR3 coding sequence is TGTGCCAGTAGCCACCCGGGACAGGGCTACGAGCAGTACTTC. This gives the protein CASSHPGQGYEQYF.

As DNA, the CDR3 is TGCGCCAGCAGCCGGGGGACAGAAAACTATGGCTACACCTTC. Protein product: CASSRGTENYGYTF. The rearrangement links TRBV4-3 to TRBJ1-2; 7 bases match TRBD1. With 4 bases clipped from V and 2 bases from J, the junction kept 4 bases outside the gene matches. The CDR3 has 14 amino acids. Germline V gives CDR1 LGHNA, CDR2 YSLEER.

This chain uses TRBV9 with TRBJ1-1; 7 nucleotides line up with TRBD1. The V and J ends lost 0 bases and 5 bases, in that order; junction bases with no gene match: 4. CDR3 length: 14 amino acids. From germline, CDR1 is SGDLS and CDR2 YYNGEE. The CDR3 is CASSVGRGFTEAFF. CDR3 bases: TGTGCCAGCAGCGTAGGCAGGGGGTTTACTGAAGCTTTCTTT. The full variable domain, completed using reference TRBV9 and TRBJ1-1, is DSGVTQTPKHLITATGQRVTLRCSPRSGDLSVYWYQQSLDQGLQFLIQYYNGEERAKGNILERFSAQQFPDLHSELNLSSLELGDSALYFCASSVGRGFTEAFFGQGTRLTVV.

V gene TRBV4-1 combines with J gene TRBJ1-2, with a tentative D call TRBD1 (6 bases). CDR3 size: 12 residues. V shed 5 bases and J shed 5 bases, with 9 bases lying between them. Germline V gives CDR1 MGHRA, CDR2 YSYEKL. Here the CDR3 DNA reads TGCGCCAGCAGCACTACAGGGTATGGCTACACCTTC. This gives the protein CASSTTGYGYTF.

The chain links TRBV28 to TRBJ1-2; tentatively, D is TRBD1 (5 bases). The CDR3 contains 13 residues. The germline V gene has CDR1 MDHEN and CDR2 SYDVKM. V shed 5 bases and J shed 8 bases, with 15 bases lying between them. CDR3 residues: CASSPHRFFGYTF. The CDR3 coding sequence is TGTGCCAGCAGTCCTCACAGGTTTTTCGGCTACACCTTC.

J is TRBJ2-1 and V is TRBV25-1; TRBD1 might be the D (5 bases). Per the germline V gene, CDR1 is MGHDK and CDR2 is SYGVNS. This CDR3 comprises 15 residues. With 5 bases removed from V and 0 bases from J, the gap between germline ends came to 11 bases. The CDR3 loop reads CASSRLDSSYNEQFF. The CDR3 coding sequence is TGTGCCAGCAGTCGGCTAGACAGCTCCTACAATGAGCAGTTCTTC. Based on the CDR3 plus reference TRBV25-1 and TRBJ2-1, the full variable domain is EADIYQTPRYLVIGTGKKITLECSQTMGHDKMYWYQQDPGMELHLIHYSYGVNSTEKGDLSSESTVSRIRTEHFPLTLESARPSHTSQYLCASSRLDSSYNEQFFGPGTRLTVL.

The chain employs TRBV28 and TRBJ1-5, with TRBD1 matching 12 bases. Germline V gene data show CDR1 as MDHEN and CDR2 as SYDVKM. The length of the CDR3 is 19 residues. With 4 bases clipped from V and 2 bases from J, the junction kept 12 bases outside the gene matches. The DNA for the CDR3 is TGTGCCAGCAGTTCTTCCGGGACAGGGGGCGCCGGGGGCAATCAGCCCCAGCATTTT. It yields the protein CASSSSGTGGAGGNQPQHF.

The chain carries TRBV13 and TRBJ1-2; D possibly corresponds to TRBD1 (6 bases). Germline CDR1 is PRHDT and CDR2 is FYEKMQ (reference sequence). The germline V and J ends were trimmed by 5 bases and 2 bases, with 15 bases remaining between them. The CDR3 extends over 15 amino acids. In DNA, the CDR3 is TGTGCCAGCAGCCCCATGGGGGGGGCGAACTATGGCTACACCTTC. Translated, it gives CASSPMGGANYGYTF.

The V call is TRBV5-1, the J call TRBJ2-3; TRBD1 agrees at 11 bases. V lost 0 bases and J lost 4; bases outside the gene matches: 4. The CDR3 sequence is 16 residues long. Germline V gene data show CDR1 as SGHRS and CDR2 as YFSETQ. The CDR3: CASSLVGQGVADTQYF. The CDR3 DNA sequence: TGCGCCAGCAGCTTGGTGGGACAGGGGGTGGCAGATACGCAGTATTTT.

The chain has TRBV19 and TRBJ1-5; no clear D gene. The CDR3 consists of 15 residues. Trimming removed 3 bases at V and 0 bases at J, with 9 bases between. Germline V CDR1 and CDR2: LNHDA, SQIVND (reference sequence). The CDR3 spells CASSMSSNSNQPQHF. The CDR3 DNA is TGTGCCAGTAGTATGAGCTCGAATAGCAATCAGCCCCAGCATTTT. Complete variable domain (other parts from reference TRBV19 and TRBJ1-5): DGGITQSPKYLFRKEGQNVTLSCEQNLNHDAMYWYRQDPGQGLRLIYYSQIVNDFQKGDIAEGYSVSREKKESFPLTVTSAQKNPTAFYLCASSMSSNSNQPQHFGDGTRLSIL.

This clone has just one count. Written as DNA, the CDR3 is TGTGCCAGCAGAGGGACCGGGACAGGGGACTATGGCTACACCTTC. Amino acids: CASRGTGTGDYGYTF. The V and J genes are TRBV5-6 and TRBJ1-2, with TRBD1 matching over 10 bases. The J segment lost 3 bases and the V segment lost 5 bases, leaving 7 bases of the junction unmatched. Germline-derived CDR1 and CDR2 are SGHDT and YYEEEE. CDR3 size: 15 residues.

This clone occurred once. The V gene is TRBV7-9, the J gene TRBJ1-1, with 12 bases that match TRBD1. After removal of 2 bases from V and 6 bases from J, the junction contained 10 bases not matched to a gene. There are 17 residues in the CDR3. Looked up from germline, CDR1 is SEHNR and CDR2 is FQNEAQ (reference sequence). The CDR3 nucleotides read TGTGCCAGCAGCTTATATGGGACAGGGGGCTGGGTAGCTGAAGCTTTCTTT. It is translated as CASSLYGTGGWVAEAFF. Variable domain in full (rest from reference TRBV7-9 and TRBJ1-1): DTGVSQNPRHKITKRGQNVTFRCDPISEHNRLYWYRQTLGQGPEFLTYFQNEAQLEKSRLLSDRFSAERPKGSFSTLEIQRTEQGDSAMYLCASSLYGTGGWVAEAFFGQGTRLTVV.

The chain employs TRBV7-2 and TRBJ1-5, with TRBD1 as a possible D gene (5 bases). Per the germline V gene, CDR1 is SGHTA and CDR2 is FQGNSA. The CDR3 runs 15 residues. Deletions cut 1 base from V and 4 bases from J, with 11 bases between. CDR3 sequence reads: CASSLVTAGNQPQHF. CDR3 DNA: TGTGCCAGCAGCTTAGTGACGGCAGGGAATCAGCCCCAGCATTTT. Full variable domain (remainder filled in from reference TRBV7-2 and TRBJ1-5): GAGVSQSPSNKVTEKGKDVELRCDPISGHTALYWYRQSLGQGLEFLIYFQGNSAPDKSGLPSDRFSAERTGGSVSTLTIQRTQQEDSAVYLCASSLVTAGNQPQHFGDGTRLSIL.

The rearrangement joins TRBV9 to TRBJ1-1; D gene unclear. CDR1 and CDR2 from the germline V gene are SGDLS and YYNGEE. The V end lost 0 bases, the J end lost 0 bases, and 3 bases lay between the germline ends. This CDR3 is 13 amino acids long. CDR3 nucleotide sequence: TGTGCCAGCAGCGTAGCGGTGAACACTGAAGCTTTCTTT. This gives the protein CASSVAVNTEAFF.

The chain joins TRBV2 to TRBJ2-2; TRBD2 matches at 11 bases. CDR1 is SNHLY, CDR2 FYNNEI, per germline. CDR3 length: 14 amino acids. With V trimmed by 2 bases and J by 8 bases, 1 base remained unmatched. The CDR3, as DNA: TGTGCCAGCAGTGAACTAGCGGGAGGAGGGGAGCTGTTTTTT. Its translation is CASSELAGGGELFF.

The CDR3 sequence is CASSAPKGTEAFF. CDR3 DNA: TGTGCCAGCAGTGCCCCGAAGGGGACTGAAGCTTTCTTT. The chain links TRBV6-1 to TRBJ1-1; weak D call: TRBD1 (5 bases). The CDR3 is 13 residues long. V lost 4 bases and J lost 5, with 11 bases in between. CDR1 MNHNS and CDR2 SASEGT come from the germline V gene.

This clone was observed a few times. The chain links TRBV2 to TRBJ1-2, with D tentatively TRBD1 (6 bases). This CDR3 has 13 amino acids. Trimming removed 6 bases from V and 1 base from J, with 9 bases in between. Germline V gene sequence: CDR1 SNHLY, CDR2 FYNNEI. The CDR3 loop reads CASRDSFNYGYTF. For the CDR3, the DNA is TGTGCCAGCAGGGACAGTTTTAACTATGGCTACACCTTC.

This clone appeared a few times. The chain's CDR3 is CASSATGDEDTEAFF. In DNA, the CDR3 is TGCGCCAGCAGCGCGACAGGGGATGAGGACACTGAAGCTTTCTTT. This chain joins TRBV5-1 and TRBJ1-1; 8 bases map to TRBD1. This CDR3 is 15 amino acids long. V dropped 4 bases and J dropped 3; count of bases not matched to a gene: 8. Germline V gene lookup returns CDR1 SGHRS and CDR2 YFSETQ.

The chain employs TRBV7-9 and TRBJ2-1; 7 bases agree with TRBD2. The CDR3 contains 15 residues. The V and J ends lost 1 base and 5 bases, in that order; junction bases with no gene match: 5. Germline-derived CDR1 and CDR2 are SEHNR and FQNEAQ (reference sequence). The CDR3 here is CASSLEPSGHNEQFF. The CDR3 coding sequence is TGTGCCAGCAGCTTAGAGCCTAGCGGACACAATGAGCAGTTCTTC.